This is a list of T cell receptor beta chains from one sample in a study of cytomegalovirus exposure and HLA in healthy donors. Generated by immunoSEQ multiplex PCR, the TCRdb table keeps only in-frame clones and is missing some. Here the sample spans around 170,000 clones, more than 60% being singletons. The source material was PBMCs. The receptor set was obtained from a man in his late teens or twenties in good health and CMV-seronegative. CDR3s include the opening cysteine and the closing phenylalanine or tryptophan. The order of the fields is J gene, V gene, D gene, clone size, CDR3 protein, CDR3 DNA. D genes are given only for firm matches. Clone size is shown for a subset of rows, as once, few, many or a class of expanded clone.

J: TRBJ2-7; V: TRBV2; D: TRBD2; size: once; CDR3: CASRGLAGWNEQYF; DNA: TGTGCCAGCAGGGGACTAGCGGGATGGAACGAGCAGTACTTC
J: TRBJ2-3; V: TRBV4-1; D: TRBD2; size: .; CDR3: CASSPGLAGLLGTDTQYF; DNA: TGCGCCAGCAGCCCGGGACTAGCGGGACTGCTAGGCACAGATACGCAGTATTTT
J: TRBJ2-1; V: TRBV27; D: TRBD1; size: .; CDR3: CASSRDRQFDEQFF; DNA: TGTGCCAGCAGTCGGGACAGGCAGTTCGATGAGCAGTTCTTC
J: TRBJ2-1; V: TRBV4-1; D: TRBD2; size: .; CDR3: CASSPQVRLAGGLDEQFF; DNA: TGCGCCAGCAGCCCTCAGGTTAGGCTGGCGGGAGGACTGGATGAGCAGTTCTTC
J: TRBJ2-5; V: TRBV30; D: .; size: .; CDR3: CAWTGFESQYF; DNA: TGTGCCTGGACAGGGTTCGAGTCCCAGTACTTC
J: TRBJ1-2; V: TRBV4-2; D: TRBD1; size: .; CDR3: CASSQTGDSYGYTF; DNA: TGTGCCAGCAGCCAAACAGGGGATAGCTATGGCTACACCTTC
J: TRBJ1-6; V: TRBV9; D: TRBD1; size: .; CDR3: CASSPGQGRNSPLHF; DNA: TGTGCCAGCAGCCCGGGACAGGGGCGGAATTCACCCCTCCACTTT
J: TRBJ2-1; V: TRBV6-4; D: TRBD1; size: .; CDR3: CASSVVQGASDEQFF; DNA: TGTGCCAGCAGTGTCGTGCAGGGGGCTAGCGATGAGCAGTTCTTC
J: TRBJ1-2; V: TRBV29-1; D: TRBD1; size: .; CDR3: CSVDRAAGYTF; DNA: TGCAGCGTCGACAGGGCGGCTGGCTACACCTTC
J: TRBJ1-1; V: TRBV6-6; D: .; size: .; CDR3: CASTTVGRGAFF; DNA: TGTGCCAGCACCACAGTGGGTCGGGGGGCTTTCTTT
J: TRBJ2-5; V: TRBV7-8; D: TRBD2; size: .; CDR3: CASSLMTSAETQYF; DNA: TGTGCCAGCAGCTTGATGACTAGCGCCGAGACCCAGTACTTC